These 15 T cell receptor beta chains were sequenced from one sample in a study of CD8+ T cells in alopecia areata. cDNA prepared by RNA extraction and subsequent reverse transcription served as the template for sequencing. Using immunoSEQ multiplex PCR, the repertoire was profiled, and TCRdb retains in-frame clones only, with some absent. The sample lists approximately 160,000 clones; approximately 60% were seen once. Treatment: oral pan-JAK inhibitor, 5-10 mg twice daily. The starting material was CD4+ T cells sorted from blood, obtained at week 24, from a patient treated with tofacitinib. These receptors were collected from a human donor with alopecia areata.

The CDR3 reads CAISAQGPHEQYF. In nucleotides, the CDR3 is TGTGCCATCAGTGCGCAGGGGCCTCACGAGCAGTACTTC. This chain connects TRBV10-3 to TRBJ2-7; a weak D match, TRBD1 (6 bases). CDR3 length equals 13 residues. Trimming removed 4 bases at V and 5 bases at J, with 12 bases between. CDR1 is ENHRY and CDR2 is SYGVKD in the germline V gene.

Only one count was recorded for this clone. The CDR3, as DNA: TGCGCCAGCAGCTCCCGCCGGGACATTCCTCGGGCTGGGGCCAACGTCCTGACTTTC. Amino acid sequence: CASSSRRDIPRAGANVLTF. The chain recombines TRBV5-1 with TRBJ2-6; D may be TRBD1 (6 bases). Germline V CDR1 and CDR2: SGHRS, YFSETQ. There are 19 residues in the CDR3. Trimming removed 3 bases from V and 2 bases from J, with 21 bases in between.

DNA for the CDR3: TGCAGCCTGGGACAGGGAGAAGGCTACACCTTC. Protein product: CSLGQGEGYTF. The chain joins TRBV29-1 to TRBJ1-2, with 9 bases identical to TRBD1. This CDR3 spans 11 amino acids. Germline values: CDR1 SQVTM, CDR2 ANQGSEA. Trimming at V came to 8 bases and at J to 8 bases, leaving 6 bases not matched to a gene. Full variable domain (outside the CDR3, taken from reference TRBV29-1 and TRBJ1-2): SAVISQKPSRDICQRGTSLTIQCQVDSQVTMMFWYRQQPGQSLTLIATANQGSEATYESGFVIDKFPISRPNLTFSTLTVSNMSPEDSSIYLCSLGQGEGYTFGSGTRLTVV.

The chain has TRBV6-1 and TRBJ1-1, with a tentative D call TRBD1 (5 bases). V was cut by 2 bases and J by 11 bases, with 15 bases left in between. Germline lookup yields CDR1 MNHNS and CDR2 SASEGT. This CDR3 region has 13 residues. The CDR3 DNA is TGTGCCAGCAGTGAACGAATGGCAGGGAGGGCTTTCTTT. Translating it yields CASSERMAGRAFF.

The rearrangement joins TRBV6-1 to TRBJ2-7, with no clear D. Germline V gene sequence: CDR1 MNHNS, CDR2 SASEGT. Trimming stripped 5 bases from V and 7 bases from J, with 12 bases between. There are 12 residues in the CDR3. The CDR3 loop is CASSPGRREQYF. CDR3 DNA: TGTGCCAGCAGTCCCGGAAGAAGAGAGCAGTACTTC.

This chain joins TRBV10-3 and TRBJ1-2; D might be TRBD1 (6 bases). The CDR3 has 12 residues. With 10 bases removed from V and 3 bases from J, the gap between germline ends came to 12 bases. Germline V gene sequence: CDR1 ENHRY, CDR2 SYGVKD. DNA for the CDR3: TGTGCCACAGGACAGAGAGACTATGGCTACACCTTC. Translation: CATGQRDYGYTF.

The rearrangement links TRBV2 to TRBJ2-7; D is undetermined. Germline V gives CDR1 SNHLY, CDR2 FYNNEI. CDR3 length: 12 amino acids. V gave up 6 bases and J gave up 7 bases, with 13 bases separating them. The DNA for the CDR3 is TGTGCCAGCAGCCGAGGAAGGTGGGAGCAGTACTTC. It specifies CASSRGRWEQYF.

This clone was counted a single time. The gene calls are TRBV7-6 and TRBJ1-1, with D perhaps matching TRBD1 (5 bases). The CDR3 contains 13 residues. Germline V gene lookup returns CDR1 SGHVS and CDR2 FNYEAQ. V lost 5 bases, J lost 6 bases, and 13 bases lay in between. CDR3 sequence (DNA): TGTGCCAGCAGCCAGGGACCATGGGCTGAAGCTTTCTTT. Translating gives CASSQGPWAEAFF.

The chain recombines TRBV29-1 with TRBJ2-3, with D possibly TRBD2 on 6 matching bases. The V end was cut by 3 bases, the J end by 4 bases, with 17 bases between. The CDR3 covers 15 residues. The germline V gene encodes CDR1 SQVTM and CDR2 ANQGSEA. The chain's CDR3 is CSVELGGVAADTQYF. DNA for the CDR3: TGCAGCGTTGAGTTGGGCGGGGTCGCCGCAGATACGCAGTATTTT.

The J gene is TRBJ1-2, the V gene TRBV6-5; 7 nucleotides line up with TRBD1. CDR3 size: 14 residues. The germline CDR1 and CDR2 sequences are MNHEY and SVGAGI. Losses at the gene ends were 0 bases for V and 6 bases for J; bases not matched to a gene: 4. The DNA of the CDR3 is TGTGCCAGCAGTTACTCTGACAGGGTGCATGGCTACACCTTC. It is translated as CASSYSDRVHGYTF.

This clone was seen just once. The chain recombines TRBV2 with TRBJ1-4; D not resolved. The germline V and J ends were trimmed by 2 bases and 10 bases, with 17 bases remaining between them. The CDR3 spans 15 residues. Germline CDR1 and CDR2: SNHLY and FYNNEI. CDR3 protein: CASSEPGADVGKLFF. CDR3 DNA sequence: TGTGCCAGCAGTGAACCTGGAGCCGACGTTGGAAAACTGTTTTTT.

The chain carries TRBV5-6 and TRBJ2-3, with D perhaps TRBD2 (6 bases). CDR3 length equals 14 residues. The V end was cut by 3 bases, the J end by 4 bases, with 12 bases between. The germline CDR1 and CDR2 sequences are SGHDT and YYEEEE. This CDR3 reads CASSWGGVADTQYF. As DNA, the CDR3 is TGTGCCAGCAGCTGGGGCGGGGTCGCAGATACGCAGTATTTT.

A few counts support this clone. The chain couples TRBV4-2 to TRBJ2-2; TRBD2 matches 8 bases. This CDR3 is 16 amino acids long. Looked up from germline, CDR1 is LGHNA and CDR2 is YNFKEQ. Trimming cost V 0 bases and J 6 bases; bases outside gene matches: 6. The CDR3 region is CASSQDKYGGAGELFF. The CDR3 nucleotides read TGTGCCAGCAGCCAAGATAAATACGGGGGGGCCGGGGAGCTGTTTTTT.

This chain joins TRBV9 and TRBJ1-5; no clear D gene. Per the germline V gene, CDR1 is SGDLS and CDR2 is YYNGEE. V lost 0 bases to trimming and J lost 4 bases, with 11 bases between them. This CDR3 is built from 15 residues. The CDR3 sequence is CASSVGAGGNQPQHF. The CDR3 region has the DNA TGTGCCAGCAGCGTAGGGGCGGGAGGAAATCAGCCCCAGCATTTT.

The chain joins TRBV6-5 to TRBJ2-3, with D perhaps matching TRBD2 (5 bases). The V and J ends lost 5 bases and 1 base respectively, with 7 bases between them. Germline V lookup: CDR1 MNHEY, CDR2 SVGAGI. This CDR3 has 13 amino acids. The CDR3 is CASSMRGTDTQYF. DNA of the CDR3: TGTGCCAGCAGTATGAGGGGCACAGATACGCAGTATTTT.